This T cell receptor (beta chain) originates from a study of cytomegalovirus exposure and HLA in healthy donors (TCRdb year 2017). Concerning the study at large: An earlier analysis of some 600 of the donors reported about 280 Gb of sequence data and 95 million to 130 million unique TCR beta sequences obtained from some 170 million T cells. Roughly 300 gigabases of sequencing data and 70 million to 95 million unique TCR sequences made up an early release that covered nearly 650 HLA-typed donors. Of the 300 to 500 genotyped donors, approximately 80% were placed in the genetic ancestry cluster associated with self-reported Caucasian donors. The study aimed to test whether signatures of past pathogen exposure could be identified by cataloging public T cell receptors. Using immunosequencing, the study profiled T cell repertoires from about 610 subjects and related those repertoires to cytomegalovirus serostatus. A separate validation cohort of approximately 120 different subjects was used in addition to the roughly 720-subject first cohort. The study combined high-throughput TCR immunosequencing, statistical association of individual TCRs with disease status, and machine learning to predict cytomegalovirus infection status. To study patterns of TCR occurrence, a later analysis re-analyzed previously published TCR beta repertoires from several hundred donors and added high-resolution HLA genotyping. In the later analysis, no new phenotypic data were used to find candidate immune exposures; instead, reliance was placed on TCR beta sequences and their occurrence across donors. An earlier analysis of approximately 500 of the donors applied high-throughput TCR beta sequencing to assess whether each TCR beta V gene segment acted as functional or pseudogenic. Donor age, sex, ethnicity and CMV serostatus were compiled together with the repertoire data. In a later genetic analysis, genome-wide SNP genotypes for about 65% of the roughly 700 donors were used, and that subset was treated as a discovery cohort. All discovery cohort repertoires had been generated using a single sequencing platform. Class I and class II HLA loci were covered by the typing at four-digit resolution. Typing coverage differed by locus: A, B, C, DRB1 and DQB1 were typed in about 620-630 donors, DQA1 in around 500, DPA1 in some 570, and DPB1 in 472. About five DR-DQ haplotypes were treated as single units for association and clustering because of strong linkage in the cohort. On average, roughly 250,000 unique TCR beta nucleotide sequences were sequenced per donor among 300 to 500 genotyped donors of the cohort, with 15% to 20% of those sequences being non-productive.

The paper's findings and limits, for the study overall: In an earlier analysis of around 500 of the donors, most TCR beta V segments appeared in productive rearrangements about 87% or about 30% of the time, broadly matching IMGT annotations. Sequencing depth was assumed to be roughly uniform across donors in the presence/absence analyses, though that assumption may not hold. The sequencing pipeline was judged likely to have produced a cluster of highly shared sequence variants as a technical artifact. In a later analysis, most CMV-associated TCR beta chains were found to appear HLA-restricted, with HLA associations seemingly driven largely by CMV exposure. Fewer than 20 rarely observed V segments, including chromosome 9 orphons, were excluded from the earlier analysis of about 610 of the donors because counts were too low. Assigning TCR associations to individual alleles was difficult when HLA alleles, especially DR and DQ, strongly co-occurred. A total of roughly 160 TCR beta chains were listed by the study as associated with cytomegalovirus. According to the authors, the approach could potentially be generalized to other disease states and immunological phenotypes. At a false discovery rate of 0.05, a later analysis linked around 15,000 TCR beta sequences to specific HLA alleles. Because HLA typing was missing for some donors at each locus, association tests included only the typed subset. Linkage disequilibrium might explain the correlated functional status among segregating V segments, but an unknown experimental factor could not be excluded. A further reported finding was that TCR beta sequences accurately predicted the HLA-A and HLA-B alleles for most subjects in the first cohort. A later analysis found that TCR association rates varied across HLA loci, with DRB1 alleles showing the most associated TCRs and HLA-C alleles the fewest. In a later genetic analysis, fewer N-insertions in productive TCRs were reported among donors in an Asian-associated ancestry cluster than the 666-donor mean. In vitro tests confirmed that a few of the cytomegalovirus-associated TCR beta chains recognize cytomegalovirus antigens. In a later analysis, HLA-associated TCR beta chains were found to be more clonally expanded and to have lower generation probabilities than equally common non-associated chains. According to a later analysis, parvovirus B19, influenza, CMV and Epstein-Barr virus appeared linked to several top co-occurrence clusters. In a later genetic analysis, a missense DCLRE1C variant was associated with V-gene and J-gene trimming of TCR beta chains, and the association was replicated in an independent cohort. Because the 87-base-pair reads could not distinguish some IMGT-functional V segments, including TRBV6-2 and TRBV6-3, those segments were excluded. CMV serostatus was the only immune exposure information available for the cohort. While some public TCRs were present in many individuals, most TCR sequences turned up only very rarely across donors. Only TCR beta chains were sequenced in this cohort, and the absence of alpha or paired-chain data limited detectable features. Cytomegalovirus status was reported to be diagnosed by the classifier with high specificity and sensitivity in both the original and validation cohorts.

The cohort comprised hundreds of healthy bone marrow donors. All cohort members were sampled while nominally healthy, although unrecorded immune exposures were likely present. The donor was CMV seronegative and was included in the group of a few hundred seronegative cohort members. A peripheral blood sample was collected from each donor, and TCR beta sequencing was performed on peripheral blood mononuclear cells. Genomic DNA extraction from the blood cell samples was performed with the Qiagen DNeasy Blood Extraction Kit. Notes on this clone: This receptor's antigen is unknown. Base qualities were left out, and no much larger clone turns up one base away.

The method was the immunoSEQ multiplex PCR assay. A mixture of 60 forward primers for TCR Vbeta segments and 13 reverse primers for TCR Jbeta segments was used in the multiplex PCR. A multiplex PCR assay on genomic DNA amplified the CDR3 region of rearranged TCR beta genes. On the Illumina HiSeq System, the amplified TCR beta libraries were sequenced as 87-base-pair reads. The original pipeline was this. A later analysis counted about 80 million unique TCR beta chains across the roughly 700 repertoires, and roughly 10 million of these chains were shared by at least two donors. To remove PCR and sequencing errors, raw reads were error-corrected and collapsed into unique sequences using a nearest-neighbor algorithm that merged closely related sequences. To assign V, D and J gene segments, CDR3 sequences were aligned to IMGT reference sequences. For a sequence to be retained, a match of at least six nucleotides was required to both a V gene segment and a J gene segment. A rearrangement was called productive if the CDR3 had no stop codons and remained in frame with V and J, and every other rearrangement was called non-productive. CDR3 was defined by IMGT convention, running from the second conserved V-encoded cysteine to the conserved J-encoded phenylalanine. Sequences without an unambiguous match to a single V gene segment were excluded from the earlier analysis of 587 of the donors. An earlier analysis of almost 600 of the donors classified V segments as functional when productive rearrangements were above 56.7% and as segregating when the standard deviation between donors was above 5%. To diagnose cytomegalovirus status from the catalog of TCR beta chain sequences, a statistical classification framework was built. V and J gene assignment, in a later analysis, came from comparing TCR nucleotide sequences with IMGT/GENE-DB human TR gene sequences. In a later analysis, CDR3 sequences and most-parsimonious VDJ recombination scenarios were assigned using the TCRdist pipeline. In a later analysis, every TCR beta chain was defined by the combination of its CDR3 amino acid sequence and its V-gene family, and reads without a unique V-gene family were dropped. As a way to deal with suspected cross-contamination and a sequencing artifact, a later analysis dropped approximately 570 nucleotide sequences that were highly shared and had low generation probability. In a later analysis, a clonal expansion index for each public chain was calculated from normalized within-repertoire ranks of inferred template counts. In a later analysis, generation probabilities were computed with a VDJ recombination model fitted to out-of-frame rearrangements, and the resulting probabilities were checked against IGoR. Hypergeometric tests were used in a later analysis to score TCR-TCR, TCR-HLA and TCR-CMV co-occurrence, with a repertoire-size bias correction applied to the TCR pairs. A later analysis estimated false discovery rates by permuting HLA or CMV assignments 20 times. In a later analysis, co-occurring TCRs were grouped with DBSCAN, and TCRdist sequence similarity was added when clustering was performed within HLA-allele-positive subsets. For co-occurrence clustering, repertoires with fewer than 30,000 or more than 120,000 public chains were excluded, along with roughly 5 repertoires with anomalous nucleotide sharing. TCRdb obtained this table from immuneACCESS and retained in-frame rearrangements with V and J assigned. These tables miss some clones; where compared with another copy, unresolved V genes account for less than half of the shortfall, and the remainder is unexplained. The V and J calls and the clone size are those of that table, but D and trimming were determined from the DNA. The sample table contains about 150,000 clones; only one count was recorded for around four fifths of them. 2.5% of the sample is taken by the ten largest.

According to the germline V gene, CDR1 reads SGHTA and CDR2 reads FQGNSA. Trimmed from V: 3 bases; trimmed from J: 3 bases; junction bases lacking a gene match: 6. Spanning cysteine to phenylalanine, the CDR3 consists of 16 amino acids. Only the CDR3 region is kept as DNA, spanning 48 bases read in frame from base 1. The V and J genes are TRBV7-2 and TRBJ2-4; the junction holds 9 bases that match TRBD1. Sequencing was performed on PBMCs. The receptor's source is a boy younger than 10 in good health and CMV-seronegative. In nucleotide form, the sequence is TGTGCCAGCAGCTTCCGGACAGGGGAGGGCAAAAACATTCAGTACTTC. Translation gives CASSFRTGEGKNIQYF.